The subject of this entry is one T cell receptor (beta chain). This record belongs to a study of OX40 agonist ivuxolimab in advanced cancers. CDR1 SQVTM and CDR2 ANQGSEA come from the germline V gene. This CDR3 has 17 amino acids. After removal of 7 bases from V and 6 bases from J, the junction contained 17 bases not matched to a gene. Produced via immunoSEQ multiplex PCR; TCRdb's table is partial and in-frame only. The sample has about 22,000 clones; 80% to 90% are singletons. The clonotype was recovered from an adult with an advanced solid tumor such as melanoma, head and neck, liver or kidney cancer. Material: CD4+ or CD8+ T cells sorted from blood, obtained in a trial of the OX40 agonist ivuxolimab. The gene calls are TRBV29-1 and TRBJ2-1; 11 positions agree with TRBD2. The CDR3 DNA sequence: TGCAGCGCGTTGGGGCCGGGATTAGCGGGAGGGTTCAATGAGCAGTTCTTC. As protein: CSALGPGLAGGFNEQFF.